This record looks at one T cell receptor beta chain sequence and its context. Its antigen is not known. Other DNA sequences in the same sample also yield this CDR3. The data belong to a study of beta chain features in type 1 diabetes. This CDR3 has 15 amino acids. Germline loops: CDR1 LNHDA, CDR2 SQIVND (reference sequence). Trimming pared 1 base from V and 2 bases from J, leaving 8 bases between. What was sequenced were expressed TCRB transcripts, since all of the isolated RNA had been reverse transcribed. Using immunoSEQ multiplex PCR, the repertoire was profiled, and TCRdb retains in-frame clones only, with some absent. The sample lists about 68,000 clones, around 49% occurring once. Findings and caveats of the study: Shortening that was moderate but significant affected the TCRB CDR3s of Type 1 diabetes patients in all four CD4+ subsets.

This chain joins TRBV19 and TRBJ2-2; possibly TRBD2 for D (5 bases). This TCR came from a man aged 25 to 40 with type 1 diabetes. Sequencing was carried out using central memory CD4+ T cells from blood. The CDR3 region is CASSIVGGNTGELFF. In nucleotides, the CDR3 is TGTGCCAGTAGTATAGTAGGAGGAAACACCGGGGAGCTGTTTTTT.